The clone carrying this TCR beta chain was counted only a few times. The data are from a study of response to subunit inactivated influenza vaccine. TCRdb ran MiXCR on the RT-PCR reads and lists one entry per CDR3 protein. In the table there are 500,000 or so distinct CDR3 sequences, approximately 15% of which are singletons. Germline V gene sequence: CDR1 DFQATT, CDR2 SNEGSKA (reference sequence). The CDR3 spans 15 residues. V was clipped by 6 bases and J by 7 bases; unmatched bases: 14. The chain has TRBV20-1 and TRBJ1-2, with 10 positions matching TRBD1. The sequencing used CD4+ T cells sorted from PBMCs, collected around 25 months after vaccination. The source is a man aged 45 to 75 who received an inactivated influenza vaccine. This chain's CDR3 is CSAGDRQGANSGYTF. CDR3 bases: TGCAGTGCGGGTGACAGACAGGGGGCGAATTCTGGCTACACCTTC.